Sequencing of this T cell receptor (beta chain) was carried out in a study of spatial heterogeneity in lung cancer. Study-wide points: Counts of expanded intratumoral alpha and beta TCRs tracked tumor mutation counts. Ubiquitous and regional expanded TCR counts tracked ubiquitous and regional nonsynonymous mutations, respectively. Estimated coverage of tumor T cells was about 7% for alpha and 12% to 15% for beta chains.

V lost 3 bases and J 16 bases, leaving 19 bases between the germline ends. The CDR3 is 14 amino acids. CDR1 is KGHSH and CDR2 is LQKENI in the germline V gene. In this sample, this clonotype is medium-sized. What it recognizes is unknown. Time point of the sample: sample taken at primary tumor resection. TCRs were sequenced from unsorted whole RNA of tumor, nontumor lung or PBMC. MiXCR, applied by TCRdb to the 5' RACE reads, yields one record per CDR3 protein. Among a few thousand distinct CDR3 sequences, about 15% were seen once, and the ten largest hold roughly 23%. The sequencing here drew on lung tumor tissue, taken at surgery. The TCR sequence derives from a female donor with early-stage non-small cell lung cancer. The chain uses TRBV18 and TRBJ2-6; no definite D call. The CDR3 DNA sequence: TGTGCCAGCTCACCCGGACGTGGCGCCCCGAGGCTGACTTTC. It is translated as CASSPGRGAPRLTF.